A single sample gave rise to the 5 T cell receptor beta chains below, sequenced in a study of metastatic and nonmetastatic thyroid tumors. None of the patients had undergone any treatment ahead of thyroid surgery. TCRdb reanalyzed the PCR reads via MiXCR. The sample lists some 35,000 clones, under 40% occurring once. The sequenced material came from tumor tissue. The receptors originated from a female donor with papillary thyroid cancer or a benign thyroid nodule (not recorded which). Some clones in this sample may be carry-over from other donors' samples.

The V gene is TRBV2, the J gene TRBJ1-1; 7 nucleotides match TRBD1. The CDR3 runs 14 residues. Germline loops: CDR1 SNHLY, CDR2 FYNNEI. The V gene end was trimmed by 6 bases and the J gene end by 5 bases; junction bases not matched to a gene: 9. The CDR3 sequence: CASRMTGWGTEAFF. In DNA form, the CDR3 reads TGTGCCAGCAGGATGACAGGGTGGGGAACTGAAGCTTTCTTT.

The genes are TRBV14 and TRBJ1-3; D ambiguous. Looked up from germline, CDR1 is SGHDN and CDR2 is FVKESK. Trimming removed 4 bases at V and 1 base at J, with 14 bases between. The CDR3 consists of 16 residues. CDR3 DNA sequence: TGTGCCAGCAGCCGATTGACCGCATCTTCTGGAAACACCATATATTTT. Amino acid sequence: CASSRLTASSGNTIYF. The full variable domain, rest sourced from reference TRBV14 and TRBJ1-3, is EAGVTQFPSHSVIEKGQTVTLRCDPISGHDNLYWYRRVMGKEIKFLLHFVKESKQDESGMPNNRFLAERTGGTYSTLKVQPAELEDSGVYFCASSRLTASSGNTIYFGEGSWLTVV.

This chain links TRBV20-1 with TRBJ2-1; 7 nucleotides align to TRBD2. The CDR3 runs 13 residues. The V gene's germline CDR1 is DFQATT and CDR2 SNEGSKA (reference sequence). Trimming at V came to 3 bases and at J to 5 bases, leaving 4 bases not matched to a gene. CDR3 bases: TGCAGTGCTAGTGACCTAGCGGACAATGAGCAGTTCTTC. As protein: CSASDLADNEQFF.

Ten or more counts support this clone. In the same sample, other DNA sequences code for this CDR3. The CDR3 sequence: CASSLLDSANEQFF. The CDR3 region has the DNA TGTGCCAGCAGTTTATTGGACAGTGCCAATGAGCAGTTCTTC. V gene TRBV27 combines with J gene TRBJ2-1, with D possibly TRBD1 on 6 matching bases. CDR1 is MNHEY and CDR2 is SMNVEV in the germline V gene (reference sequence). This CDR3 has 14 amino acids. V lost 1 base, J lost 6 bases, and 10 bases lay in between.

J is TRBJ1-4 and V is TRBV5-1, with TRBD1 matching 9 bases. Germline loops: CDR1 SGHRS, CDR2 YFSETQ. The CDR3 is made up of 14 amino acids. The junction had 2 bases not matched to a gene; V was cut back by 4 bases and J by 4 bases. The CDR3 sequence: CASSEGQGNEKLFF. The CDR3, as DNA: TGCGCCAGCAGCGAGGGACAGGGTAATGAAAAACTGTTTTTT.